These 13 T cell receptor beta chains were all obtained from the same sample, sequenced in a study of OX40 agonist ivuxolimab in advanced cancers. Sequencing used immunoSEQ multiplex PCR; TCRdb keeps in-frame clones, though not all of them. The table shows 40,000 or so clones, with about nine tenths occurring only once. Sequencing was performed on CD4+ or CD8+ T cells sorted from blood, taken in a trial of the OX40 agonist ivuxolimab. These receptors all stem from an adult with an advanced solid tumor such as melanoma, head and neck, liver or kidney cancer.

The J gene is TRBJ2-7, the V gene TRBV11-2, with 14 bases lining up with TRBD2. The CDR3 covers 17 residues. The V segment lost 5 bases and the J segment 1 base; nucleotides outside the gene matches: 7. Germline V CDR1 and CDR2: SGHAT, FQNNGV. The CDR3 loop is CASSPQTSGRASYEQYF. The CDR3 DNA reads TGTGCCAGCAGCCCACAGACTAGCGGGAGGGCGTCCTACGAGCAGTACTTC.

A note on this clone: Other DNA sequences of this sample code for an identical CDR3. The genes are TRBV10-3 and TRBJ1-2; D gene unclear. Germline-derived CDR1 and CDR2 are ENHRY and SYGVKD. The V end was cut by 0 bases, the J end by 0 bases, with 5 bases between. The CDR3 sequence is 14 residues long. CDR3 bases: TGTGCCATCAGTGAGTCGGGTCCTAACTATGGCTACACCTTC. Translating it yields CAISESGPNYGYTF.

The chain uses TRBV2 and TRBJ2-1; TRBD2 aligns across 7 bases. Germline-derived CDR1 and CDR2 are SNHLY and FYNNEI. V dropped 7 bases and J dropped 2; count of bases not matched to a gene: 5. This CDR3 comprises 14 residues. This chain's CDR3 is CASTVSGPYNEQFF. The CDR3 nucleotides read TGTGCCAGCACCGTTAGCGGGCCCTACAATGAGCAGTTCTTC.

The chain is built from TRBV6-1 and TRBJ1-1; 8 nucleotides line up with TRBD1. CDR1 and CDR2 from the germline V gene are MNHNS and SASEGT. The CDR3 extends over 15 amino acids. Germline trimming cut 5 bases from V and 5 bases from J; bases unmatched to any gene: 10. CDR3 residues: CASSPNRGKETEAFF. The DNA of the CDR3 is TGTGCCAGCAGTCCTAACAGGGGGAAAGAAACTGAAGCTTTCTTT.

This sequence joins TRBV6-5 and TRBJ1-1; 8 nucleotides agree with TRBD1. The V segment lost 5 bases and the J segment 5 bases; nucleotides outside the gene matches: 7. CDR3 length: 14 residues. From germline, CDR1 is MNHEY and CDR2 SVGAGI. Here the CDR3 DNA reads TGTGCCAGCAGTCCAGCCGACAGGGGAACTGAAGCTTTCTTT. This gives the protein CASSPADRGTEAFF.

The V and J genes are TRBV7-9 and TRBJ2-5, with D tentatively TRBD1 (6 bases). The CDR3 has 13 residues. Germline CDR1 SEHNR, CDR2 FQNEAQ (reference sequence). The V and J ends lost 5 bases and 5 bases respectively, with 12 bases between them. Here the CDR3 reads CASSRVQGETQYF. Here the CDR3 DNA reads TGTGCCAGCAGCCGCGTTCAGGGGGAGACCCAGTACTTC. Filled out from reference TRBV7-9 and TRBJ2-5, the complete variable domain reads DTGVSQNPRHKITKRGQNVTFRCDPISEHNRLYWYRQTLGQGPEFLTYFQNEAQLEKSRLLSDRFSAERPKGSFSTLEIQRTEQGDSAMYLCASSRVQGETQYFGPGTRLLVL.

The CDR3 reads CASSLGAGYTEAFF. The DNA of the CDR3 is TGTGCCAGCAGCTTGGGGGCAGGGTACACTGAAGCTTTCTTT. J is TRBJ1-1 and V is TRBV5-6; a weak D match, TRBD1 (5 bases). The CDR3 length is 14 residues. The V end lost 0 bases, the J end lost 3 bases, and 9 bases lay between the germline ends. In germline, CDR1 is SGHDT, CDR2 YYEEEE.

The rearrangement joins TRBV6-6 to TRBJ1-1, with 8 bases identical to TRBD1. The CDR3 loop spans 11 amino acids. With V trimmed by 7 bases and J by 14 bases, 9 bases remained unmatched. Germline CDR1 MNHNY, CDR2 SVGAGI (reference sequence). The DNA of the CDR3 is TGTGCCAGCAATCAGGGAGGACAGGGCTTCTTT. Translation gives CASNQGGQGFF.

The V gene is TRBV4-1, the J gene TRBJ2-3; D gene unclear. The V and J ends lost 1 base and 2 bases respectively, with 10 bases between them. There are 15 residues in the CDR3. CDR1 MGHRA and CDR2 YSYEKL come from the germline V gene. Here the CDR3 DNA reads TGCGCCAGCAGCCAAGGGAGTCTTGACACAGATACGCAGTATTTT. It is translated as CASSQGSLDTDTQYF.

The chain recombines TRBV19 with TRBJ1-1; TRBD1 is a possible D gene (5 bases). The CDR3 sequence is 16 residues long. The V gene lost 5 bases and the J gene lost 1 base, with 17 bases spanning the gap. The germline V gene encodes CDR1 LNHDA and CDR2 SQIVND (reference sequence). CDR3 loop: CASSPFGRGSNTEAFF. CDR3 nucleotide sequence: TGTGCCAGTAGTCCCTTCGGGAGGGGATCGAACACTGAAGCTTTCTTT.

This chain connects TRBV7-8 to TRBJ1-4; the D is unclear. The germline V gene encodes CDR1 SGHVS and CDR2 FQNEAQ. V gave up 10 bases and J gave up 0 bases, with 18 bases separating them. This CDR3 spans 16 amino acids. CDR3 DNA: TGTGCCACTACCCCGCTCCAACATACAACTAATGAAAAACTGTTTTTT. It translates to CATTPLQHTTNEKLFF. The entire variable domain, with the rest obtained from reference TRBV7-8 and TRBJ1-4, is as follows: GAGVSQSPRYKVAKRGQDVALRCDPISGHVSLFWYQQALGQGPEFLTYFQNEAQLDKSGLPSDRFFAERPEGSVSTLKIQRTQQEDSAVYLCATTPLQHTTNEKLFFGSGTQLSVL.

This chain joins TRBV5-1 and TRBJ2-3; D uncertain. The CDR3 runs 11 residues. Germline V gene data show CDR1 as SGHRS and CDR2 as YFSETQ. The V end lost 2 bases, the J end lost 9 bases, and 7 bases lay between the germline ends. CDR3 in DNA: TGCGCCAGCAGCTTCGAAGGCACGCAGTATTTT. It codes for CASSFEGTQYF.

This chain uses TRBV30 with TRBJ2-5; D remains ambiguous. The CDR3 consists of 13 residues. Per the germline V gene, CDR1 is GTSNPN and CDR2 is SVGIG (reference sequence). V was trimmed by 5 bases and J by 4 bases, leaving 14 bases between them. CDR3 region: CAWAPPSIETQYF. The CDR3 DNA is TGTGCCTGGGCCCCCCCTAGTATAGAGACCCAGTACTTC.